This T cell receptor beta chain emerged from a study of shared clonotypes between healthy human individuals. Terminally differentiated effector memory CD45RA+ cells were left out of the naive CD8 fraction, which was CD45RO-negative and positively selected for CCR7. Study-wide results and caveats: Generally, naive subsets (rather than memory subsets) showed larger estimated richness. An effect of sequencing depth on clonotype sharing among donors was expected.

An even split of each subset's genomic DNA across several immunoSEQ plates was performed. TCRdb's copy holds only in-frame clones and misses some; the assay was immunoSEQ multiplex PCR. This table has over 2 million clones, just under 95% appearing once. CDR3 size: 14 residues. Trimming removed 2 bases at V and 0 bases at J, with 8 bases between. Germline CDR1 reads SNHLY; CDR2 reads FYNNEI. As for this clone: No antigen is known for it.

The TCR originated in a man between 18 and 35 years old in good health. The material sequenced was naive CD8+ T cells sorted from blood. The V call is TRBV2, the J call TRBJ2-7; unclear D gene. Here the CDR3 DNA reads TGTGCCAGCAGTGAAAGTAACCCCTCCTACGAGCAGTACTTC. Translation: CASSESNPSYEQYF.